This TCR beta chain is drawn from a study of Ad26.COV2.S vaccination and SARS-CoV-2 variants. Study results and limitations: Once vaccination had occurred, spike-specific CD8+ and CD4+ T cell responses reportedly showed substantial breadth. Placebo and vaccine recipients had non-spike TCR breadth that was similar.

Unmatched junction bases numbered 8, after V lost 5 bases and J lost 4 bases. CDR1 and CDR2 (germline): SEHNR, FQNEAQ (reference sequence). CDR3 size: 15 residues. Clones were sequenced by immunoSEQ multiplex PCR, and TCRdb holds only the in-frame ones, with some missing. The data show a few hundred thousand clones, more than 75% seen once. To note about this clone: No antigen is known for it.

Treatment meaning: some 20 received Ad26.COV2.S at low or high dose, single or two shots; roughly 5 received placebo; per-sample allocation not given. The samples date from day 63 after the first vaccine or placebo injection. This sequence originates from a person between 18 and 65 years old who received the Ad26.COV2.S COVID-19 vaccine or a placebo. This chain joins TRBV7-9 and TRBJ1-2; 9 bases are shared with TRBD1. This specimen consisted of peripheral blood, obtained in a trial of Ad26.COV2.S vaccine versus placebo. For the CDR3, the DNA is TGTGCCAGCAGCATCGCCGGGACAGGGACCTATGGCTACACCTTC. The encoded protein is CASSIAGTGTYGYTF.